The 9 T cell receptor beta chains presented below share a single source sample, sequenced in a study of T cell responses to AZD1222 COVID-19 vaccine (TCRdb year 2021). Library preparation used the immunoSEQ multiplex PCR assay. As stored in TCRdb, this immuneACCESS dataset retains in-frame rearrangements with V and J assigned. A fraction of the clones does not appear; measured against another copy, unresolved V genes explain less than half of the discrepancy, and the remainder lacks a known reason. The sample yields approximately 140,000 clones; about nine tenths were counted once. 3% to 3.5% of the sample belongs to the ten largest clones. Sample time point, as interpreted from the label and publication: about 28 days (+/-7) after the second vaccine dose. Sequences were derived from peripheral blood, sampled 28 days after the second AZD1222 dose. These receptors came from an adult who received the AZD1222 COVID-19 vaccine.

The CDR3 DNA follows: TGTGCCAGCAGCTTACTGGGTAGGAACACTGAAGCTTTCTTT. This sequence encodes CASSLLGRNTEAFF. The J gene is TRBJ1-1, the V gene TRBV7-2; D ambiguous. Between the trimmed V and J ends, which lost 2 bases and 1 base, there was a span of 8 bases. This CDR3 is 14 amino acids long. Germline CDR1 SGHTA, CDR2 FQGNSA.

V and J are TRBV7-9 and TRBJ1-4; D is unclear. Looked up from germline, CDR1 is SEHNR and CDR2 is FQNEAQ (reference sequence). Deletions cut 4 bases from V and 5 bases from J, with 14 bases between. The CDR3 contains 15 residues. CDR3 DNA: TGTGCCAGCAGCTCTTCCCAGGCACTCAATGAAAAACTGTTTTTT. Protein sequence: CASSSSQALNEKLFF.

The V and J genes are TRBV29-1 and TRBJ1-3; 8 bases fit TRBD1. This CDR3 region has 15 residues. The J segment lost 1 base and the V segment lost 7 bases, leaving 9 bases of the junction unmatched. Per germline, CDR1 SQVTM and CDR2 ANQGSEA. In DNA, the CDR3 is TGCAGCGGGACGATACAGGGGGTGTCTGGAAACACCATATATTTT. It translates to CSGTIQGVSGNTIYF.

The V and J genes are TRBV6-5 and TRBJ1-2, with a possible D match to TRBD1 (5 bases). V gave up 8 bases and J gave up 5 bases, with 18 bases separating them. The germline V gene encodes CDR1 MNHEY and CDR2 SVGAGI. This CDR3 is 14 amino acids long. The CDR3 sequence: CASSSGREIYGYTF. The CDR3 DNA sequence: TGTGCCAGCTCTTCAGGGCGAGAGATATATGGCTACACCTTC.

The CDR3 DNA is TGCGCCAGCAGCCAAGGTCAGGGGGGTACCTACGAGCAGTACTTC. It encodes CASSQGQGGTYEQYF. The chain is built from TRBV4-1 and TRBJ2-7; D is perhaps TRBD1 (7 bases). The CDR3 sequence is 15 residues long. CDR1 and CDR2 from the germline V gene are MGHRA and YSYEKL. Deletions cut 1 base from V and 2 bases from J, with 12 bases between.

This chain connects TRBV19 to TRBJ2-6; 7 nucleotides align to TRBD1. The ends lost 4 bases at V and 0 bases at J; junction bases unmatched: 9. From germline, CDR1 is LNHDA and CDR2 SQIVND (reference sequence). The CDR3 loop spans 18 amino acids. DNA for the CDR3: TGTGCCAGTAGTAGAACGACAGGGCTATTCTCTGGGGCCAACGTCCTGACTTTC. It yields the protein CASSRTTGLFSGANVLTF.

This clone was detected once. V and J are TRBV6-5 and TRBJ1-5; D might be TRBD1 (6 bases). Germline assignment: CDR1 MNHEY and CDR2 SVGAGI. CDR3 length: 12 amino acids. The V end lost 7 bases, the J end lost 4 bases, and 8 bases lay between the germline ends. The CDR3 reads CASNTGNQPQHF. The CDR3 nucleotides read TGTGCCAGCAACACAGGGAATCAGCCCCAGCATTTT.

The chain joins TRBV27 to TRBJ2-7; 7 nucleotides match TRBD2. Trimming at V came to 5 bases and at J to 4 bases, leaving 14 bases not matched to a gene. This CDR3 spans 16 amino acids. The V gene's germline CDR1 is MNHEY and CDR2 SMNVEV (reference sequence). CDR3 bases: TGTGCCAGCAGTCAACTTCGGAATAGCGGGCGTTACGAGCAGTACTTC. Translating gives CASSQLRNSGRYEQYF.

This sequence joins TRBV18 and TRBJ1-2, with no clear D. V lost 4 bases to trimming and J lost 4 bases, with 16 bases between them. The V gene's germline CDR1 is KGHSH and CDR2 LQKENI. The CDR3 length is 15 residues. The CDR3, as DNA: TGTGCCAGCTCACTAGACGGGGAGTCCGTCTATGGCTACACCTTC. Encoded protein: CASSLDGESVYGYTF.